The clone carrying this T cell receptor beta chain has a handful of counts. The data are from a study of T-cell memory formation after mild COVID-19. Looked up from germline, CDR1 is SNHLY and CDR2 is FYNNEI. The CDR3 sequence is 17 residues long. V was pared by 7 bases and J by 0 bases, with 7 bases of the junction left unmatched. TCRdb re-analysed the 5' RACE reads in MiXCR, keeping a single row per CDR3 protein. Of roughly 130,000 distinct CDR3 sequences listed, approximately 5.9% are singletons. The V gene is TRBV2, the J gene TRBJ2-6; 9 bases line up with TRBD2. The receptor was derived from an adult woman who had mild COVID-19 (a few samples of this study predate the infection). Cell type and time point are not known. The sample taken for sequencing was PBMCs or a T cell subset sorted from them (not recorded which). CDR3: CASNRLAVDSGANVLTF. CDR3 sequence (DNA): TGTGCCAGCAATCGACTAGCGGTAGACTCTGGGGCCAACGTCCTGACTTTC.